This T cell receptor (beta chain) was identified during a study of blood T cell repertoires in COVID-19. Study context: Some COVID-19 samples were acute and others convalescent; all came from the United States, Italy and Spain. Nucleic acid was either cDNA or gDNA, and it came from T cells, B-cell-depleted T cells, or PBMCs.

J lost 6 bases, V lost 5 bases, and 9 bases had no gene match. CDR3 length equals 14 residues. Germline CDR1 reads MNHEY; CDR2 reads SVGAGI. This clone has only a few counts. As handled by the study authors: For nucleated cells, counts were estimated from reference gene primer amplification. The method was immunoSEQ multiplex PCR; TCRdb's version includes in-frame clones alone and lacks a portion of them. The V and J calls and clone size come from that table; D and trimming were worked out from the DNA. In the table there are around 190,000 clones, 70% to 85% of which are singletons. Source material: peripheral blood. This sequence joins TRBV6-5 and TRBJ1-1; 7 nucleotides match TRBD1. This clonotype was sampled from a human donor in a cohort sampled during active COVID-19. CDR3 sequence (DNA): TGTGCCAGCAGTCTCCGACAGGGTCAGGCTGAAGCTTTCTTT. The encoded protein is CASSLRQGQAEAFF.